One and the same sample provided the 30 T cell receptor beta chains below, sequenced in a study of blood T cell repertoires in COVID-19. The data were produced by immunoSEQ multiplex PCR, yet TCRdb's version contains in-frame clones alone and is incomplete. The data show roughly 91,000 clones, 76% seen once. Material for sequencing was peripheral blood. The receptors derive from a man in his 70s with acute or convalescent COVID-19.

The rearrangement links TRBV4-2 to TRBJ1-1; TRBD1 matches 9 bases. Germline trimming cut 4 bases from V and 1 base from J; bases unmatched to any gene: 13. CDR1 and CDR2 (germline): LGHNA, YNFKEQ. There are 18 residues in the CDR3. Here the CDR3 reads CASSRRDREVYGNTEAFF. CDR3 DNA sequence: TGTGCCAGCAGCCGTCGGGACAGGGAGGTTTACGGGAACACTGAAGCTTTCTTT.

This clone was seen a handful of times. The chain carries TRBV10-2 and TRBJ1-5; D gene ambiguous. The V end lost 6 bases, the J end lost 2 bases, and 11 bases lay between the germline ends. This CDR3 is 14 amino acids long. Germline values: CDR1 WSHSY, CDR2 SAAADI. This chain's CDR3 is CASSKVSGNQPQHF. The CDR3 DNA is TGCGCCAGCAGCAAAGTTTCGGGCAATCAGCCCCAGCATTTT.

This clone was counted once. The V call is TRBV7-9, the J call TRBJ1-3, with D possibly matching TRBD1 (6 bases). V shed 6 bases and J shed 6 bases, with 15 bases lying between them. Looked up from germline, CDR1 is SEHNR and CDR2 is FQNEAQ (reference sequence). The CDR3 has 14 amino acids. The CDR3 region has the DNA TGTGCCAGCAGTAGAGCGGACAGCTCAAACACCATATATTTT. This encodes CASSRADSSNTIYF.

This rearrangement joins TRBV29-1 to TRBJ2-1; tentatively, D is TRBD1 (7 bases). V was shortened by 6 bases and J by 4 bases, with 16 bases between the two germline ends. Germline V gene sequence: CDR1 SQVTM, CDR2 ANQGSEA. The CDR3 has 14 amino acids. CDR3 nucleotides: TGCAGCGTCGGGCGGGACAGCTCTTACAATGAGCAGTTCTTC. Its translation is CSVGRDSSYNEQFF.

Here the CDR3 DNA reads TGTGCCAGCAGCTTGGCGAGCCAGGGGTTTGGTCAGCCCCAGCATTTT. Amino acid sequence: CASSLASQGFGQPQHF. V is TRBV7-2 and J is TRBJ1-5, with D possibly TRBD1 on 6 matching bases. Germline-derived CDR1 and CDR2 are SGHTA and FQGNSA. The CDR3 is 16 residues long. Trimming cost V 3 bases and J 6 bases, with 18 bases left between them.

Remarks on this clone: Other DNA sequences of this sample code for an identical CDR3. The V call is TRBV18, the J call TRBJ1-1; D is uncertain. The CDR3 has 14 amino acids. The V end lost 1 base, the J end lost 1 base, and 7 bases lay between the germline ends. CDR1 and CDR2 (germline): KGHSH, LQKENI. CDR3 sequence: CASSPQEGNTEAFF. CDR3 DNA sequence: TGTGCCAGCTCACCACAGGAGGGGAACACTGAAGCTTTCTTT. Based on the CDR3 plus reference TRBV18 and TRBJ1-1, the full variable domain is NAGVMQNPRHLVRRRGQEARLRCSPMKGHSHVYWYRQLPEEGLKFMVYLQKENIIDESGMPKERFSAEFPKEGPSILRIQQVVRGDSAAYFCASSPQEGNTEAFFGQGTRLTVV.

The V call is TRBV15, the J call TRBJ1-5; a weak D match, TRBD1 (5 bases). V was shortened by 1 base and J by 1 base, with 17 bases between the two germline ends. The CDR3 consists of 18 residues. Per the germline V gene, CDR1 is LNHNV and CDR2 is YYDKDF (reference sequence). CDR3 loop: CATSRGFRVDVSNQPQHF. CDR3 coding DNA: TGTGCCACCAGCAGAGGATTCAGGGTGGACGTAAGCAATCAGCCCCAGCATTTT.

This clone was detected only a few times. This chain joins TRBV6-5 and TRBJ1-4, with D possibly matching TRBD1 (6 bases). Per germline, CDR1 MNHEY and CDR2 SVGAGI. The V gene lost 10 bases and the J gene lost 2 bases, with 11 bases spanning the gap. CDR3 size: 13 residues. The CDR3 reads CATNTGTNEKLFF. For the CDR3, the DNA is TGTGCCACAAATACAGGGACTAATGAAAAACTGTTTTTT.

The V and J genes are TRBV12-3 or TRBV12-4 and TRBJ2-1, with no clear D. The CDR3 length is 12 residues. The V end was cut by 3 bases, the J end by 6 bases, with 6 bases between. CDR3 region: CASSLGSNEQFF. In nucleotides, the CDR3 is TGTGCCAGCAGTTTGGGCAGCAATGAGCAGTTCTTC.

This clone is judged medium-sized (0.01 to 0.1%). The CDR3 is CASSMRRGITEAFF. The CDR3 bases are TGTGCCAGTAGTATGAGGAGAGGGATCACTGAAGCTTTCTTT. This sequence joins TRBV19 and TRBJ1-1; no clear D. This CDR3 contains 14 residues. Per the germline V gene, CDR1 is LNHDA and CDR2 is SQIVND (reference sequence). Deletions cut 3 bases from V and 4 bases from J, with 12 bases between.

The V gene is TRBV3-1 (or the pseudogene TRBV3-2), the J gene TRBJ2-1; D is possibly TRBD2 (5 bases). The germline CDR1 and CDR2 sequences are LGHDT and YNNKEL (reference sequence). The CDR3 length is 14 residues. V was trimmed by 4 bases and J by 8 bases, leaving 15 bases between them. The CDR3 loop reads CASSLNTRPDEQFF. CDR3 nucleotides: TGTGCCAGCAGCCTCAACACTAGACCCGATGAGCAGTTCTTC.

The chain has TRBV6-5 and TRBJ2-5; 8 nucleotides agree with TRBD2. CDR1 and CDR2 (germline): MNHEY, SVGAGI. The CDR3 is made up of 13 amino acids. The J segment lost 9 bases and the V segment lost 7 bases, leaving 10 bases of the junction unmatched. CDR3 coding DNA: TGTGCCAGCATTCCGGGGGGGTCCGGGGCCCAGTACTTC. This gives the protein CASIPGGSGAQYF.

This clone was seen a handful of times. This chain connects TRBV10-1 to TRBJ1-1; no reliable D call. The CDR3 length is 13 residues. V lost 4 bases and J lost 5, with 11 bases in between. Germline CDR1 is WNHNN and CDR2 is SYGVQD (reference sequence). CDR3 sequence (DNA): TGCGCCAGCAGTGGAGGGAGAGGAACTGAAGCTTTCTTT. It is translated as CASSGGRGTEAFF.

V and J are TRBV7-9 and TRBJ2-1; TRBD1 agrees at 7 bases. Trimming cost V 1 base and J 10 bases; bases outside gene matches: 1. Germline V lookup: CDR1 SEHNR, CDR2 FQNEAQ (reference sequence). The CDR3 runs to 12 residues. CDR3 in DNA: TGTGCCAGCAGCTTAGTGGGACAGGAGCAGTTCTTC. Translating gives CASSLVGQEQFF.

This chain connects TRBV30 to TRBJ1-2; 7 bases are shared with TRBD1. CDR1 GTSNPN and CDR2 SVGIG come from the germline V gene (reference sequence). This CDR3 region has 15 residues. Trimming removed 3 bases from V and 2 bases from J; junction bases left unmatched: 9. The DNA for the CDR3 is TGTGCCTGGAGAGCCGGTGACAGGGAGAACTATGGCTACACCTTC. It specifies CAWRAGDRENYGYTF.

The table lists this clone with a few counts. The chain combines TRBV19 with TRBJ1-1; D gene ambiguous. The CDR3 runs 14 residues. Trimming shortened V by 7 bases and J by 0 bases, and 12 bases separated the two germline ends. Per the germline V gene, CDR1 is LNHDA and CDR2 is SQIVND (reference sequence). As DNA, the CDR3 is TGTGCCAGTATGGGAGGGCAGATGAACACTGAAGCTTTCTTT. The encoded protein is CASMGGQMNTEAFF.

In DNA, the CDR3 is TGTGCCAGCAGCAGGACAGCGAATAACTATGGCTACACCTTC. It translates to CASSRTANNYGYTF. The chain recombines TRBV7-2 with TRBJ1-2; possibly TRBD1 for D (6 bases). Germline CDR1 reads SGHTA; CDR2 reads FQGNSA. CDR3 size: 14 residues. Trimming took off 5 bases at V and 1 base at J, with 11 bases between the two ends. Full variable domain (rest looked up from reference TRBV7-2 and TRBJ1-2): GAGVSQSPSNKVTEKGKDVELRCDPISGHTALYWYRQSLGQGLEFLIYFQGNSAPDKSGLPSDRFSAERTGGSVSTLTIQRTQQEDSAVYLCASSRTANNYGYTFGSGTRLTVV.

This sequence joins TRBV5-1 and TRBJ2-1; D is perhaps TRBD1 (5 bases). Germline V CDR1 and CDR2: SGHRS, YFSETQ. Trimming pared 1 base from V and 5 bases from J, leaving 13 bases between. The CDR3 totals 15 residues. Here the CDR3 DNA reads TGCGCCAGCAGCTTGATTAATGCAGGGAACAATGAGCAGTTCTTC. Translation: CASSLINAGNNEQFF.

The rearrangement links TRBV6-1 to TRBJ1-5; a weak D match, TRBD1 (5 bases). Germline values: CDR1 MNHNS, CDR2 SASEGT. The CDR3 covers 15 residues. The ends were cut back, 2 bases at V and 5 bases at J, with 13 bases in the middle. This CDR3 is CASSEWGQGDQPQHF. CDR3 DNA: TGTGCCAGCAGTGAATGGGGCCAAGGAGATCAGCCCCAGCATTTT.

V and J are TRBV5-6 and TRBJ1-3; D possibly corresponds to TRBD1 (5 bases). The CDR3 spans 12 residues. Per germline, CDR1 SGHDT and CDR2 YYEEEE. V lost 3 bases and J 14 bases, leaving 15 bases between the germline ends. CDR3 sequence (DNA): TGTGCCAGCAGCTGGGGCCTCGTGGGCTTATATTTT. Translated: CASSWGLVGLYF.

The CDR3 bases are TGTGCCAGCACCCTAGCGGGAGGATTCCCCTACAATGAGCAGTTCTTC. Residues: CASTLAGGFPYNEQFF. The chain combines TRBV28 with TRBJ2-1, with 11 bases identical to TRBD2. V shed 7 bases and J 2 bases; nucleotides not matched to a gene: 7. The germline CDR1 and CDR2 sequences are MDHEN and SYDVKM. The CDR3 length is 16 residues.

This clone was observed a single time. V is TRBV9 and J is TRBJ2-3, with D maybe TRBD1 (5 bases). Trimming stripped 3 bases from V and 2 bases from J, with 13 bases between. Per germline, CDR1 SGDLS and CDR2 YYNGEE. The CDR3 sequence is 15 residues long. CDR3 in amino acids: CASSGQNSYTDTQYF. The CDR3 nucleotides are TGTGCCAGCAGCGGACAGAACTCATACACAGATACGCAGTATTTT.

This rearrangement joins TRBV6-5 to TRBJ2-7, with TRBD1 matching 7 bases. Trimming at V came to 4 bases and at J to 3 bases, leaving 6 bases not matched to a gene. The CDR3 has 14 residues. Looked up from germline, CDR1 is MNHEY and CDR2 is SVGAGI. In DNA form, the CDR3 reads TGTGCCAGCAGTTCGAGTAACAGGGGCTACGAGCAGTACTTC. It translates to CASSSSNRGYEQYF.

The J gene is TRBJ2-5, the V gene TRBV5-1, with 7 positions matching TRBD1. Per the germline V gene, CDR1 is SGHRS and CDR2 is YFSETQ. J gave up 2 bases and V 4 bases, and 8 bases lay outside the gene matches. This CDR3 has 15 amino acids. CDR3 protein: CASSKGPTGQETQYF. DNA of the CDR3: TGCGCCAGCAGCAAGGGCCCGACAGGGCAAGAGACCCAGTACTTC.

To note about this clone: Other DNA sequences in this specimen translate into the identical CDR3. The chain couples TRBV28 to TRBJ1-1, with D perhaps matching TRBD1 (5 bases). The CDR3 spans 13 residues. Germline V lookup: CDR1 MDHEN, CDR2 SYDVKM. V was shortened by 2 bases and J by 5 bases, with 9 bases between the two germline ends. CDR3 sequence: CASSLQGGTEAFF. The DNA of the CDR3 is TGTGCCAGCAGTTTACAGGGAGGGACTGAAGCTTTCTTT.

Points on this clone: A much larger clone lies one base from this, so it may be a read error. The V call is TRBV6-5, the J call TRBJ2-2; D is undetermined. In germline, CDR1 is MNHEY, CDR2 SVGAGI. V lost 6 bases to trimming and J lost 5 bases, with 7 bases between them. This CDR3 region has 12 residues. The CDR3 DNA is TGTGCCAGCAGCCTCTCGACCGGGGAGCTGTTTTTT. Translating it yields CASSLSTGELFF.

The chain couples TRBV5-6 to TRBJ2-7; the D is unclear. The CDR3 runs to 11 residues. Trimming shortened V by 5 bases and J by 4 bases, and 7 bases separated the two germline ends. Per the germline V gene, CDR1 is SGHDT and CDR2 is YYEEEE. The CDR3 loop is CASSLRYEQYF. The CDR3 DNA is TGTGCCAGCAGTCTGAGGTACGAGCAGTACTTC.

This clone was picked up one time. The J gene is TRBJ2-7, the V gene TRBV3-1 (or the pseudogene TRBV3-2); 8 bases agree with TRBD2. Germline CDR1 and CDR2: LGHDT and YNNKEL (reference sequence). The CDR3 is 13 amino acids. V lost 6 bases to trimming and J lost 2 bases; unmatched junction nucleotides: 3. CDR3 loop: CASSRRGAYEQYF. For the CDR3, the DNA is TGTGCCAGCAGTCGGCGGGGGGCCTACGAGCAGTACTTC.

V and J are TRBV3-1 (or the pseudogene TRBV3-2) and TRBJ1-6, with TRBD1 matching 7 bases. The CDR3 runs to 18 residues. V lost 6 bases to trimming and J lost 0 bases; unmatched junction nucleotides: 11. Germline V gives CDR1 LGHDT, CDR2 YNNKEL (reference sequence). The CDR3 region is CASSGTATSDSYNSPLHF. DNA of the CDR3: TGTGCCAGCAGTGGGACAGCCACTTCAGACTCCTATAATTCACCCCTCCACTTT.

This CDR3 is CASSQETSGRGRETQYF. Here the CDR3 DNA reads TGTGCCAGCAGCCAAGAAACTAGCGGGAGAGGCCGGGAGACCCAGTACTTC. The chain links TRBV4-2 to TRBJ2-5, with 11 positions matching TRBD2. The CDR3 extends over 17 amino acids. Trimming at V came to 0 bases and at J to 5 bases, leaving 8 bases not matched to a gene. Germline values: CDR1 LGHNA, CDR2 YNFKEQ.